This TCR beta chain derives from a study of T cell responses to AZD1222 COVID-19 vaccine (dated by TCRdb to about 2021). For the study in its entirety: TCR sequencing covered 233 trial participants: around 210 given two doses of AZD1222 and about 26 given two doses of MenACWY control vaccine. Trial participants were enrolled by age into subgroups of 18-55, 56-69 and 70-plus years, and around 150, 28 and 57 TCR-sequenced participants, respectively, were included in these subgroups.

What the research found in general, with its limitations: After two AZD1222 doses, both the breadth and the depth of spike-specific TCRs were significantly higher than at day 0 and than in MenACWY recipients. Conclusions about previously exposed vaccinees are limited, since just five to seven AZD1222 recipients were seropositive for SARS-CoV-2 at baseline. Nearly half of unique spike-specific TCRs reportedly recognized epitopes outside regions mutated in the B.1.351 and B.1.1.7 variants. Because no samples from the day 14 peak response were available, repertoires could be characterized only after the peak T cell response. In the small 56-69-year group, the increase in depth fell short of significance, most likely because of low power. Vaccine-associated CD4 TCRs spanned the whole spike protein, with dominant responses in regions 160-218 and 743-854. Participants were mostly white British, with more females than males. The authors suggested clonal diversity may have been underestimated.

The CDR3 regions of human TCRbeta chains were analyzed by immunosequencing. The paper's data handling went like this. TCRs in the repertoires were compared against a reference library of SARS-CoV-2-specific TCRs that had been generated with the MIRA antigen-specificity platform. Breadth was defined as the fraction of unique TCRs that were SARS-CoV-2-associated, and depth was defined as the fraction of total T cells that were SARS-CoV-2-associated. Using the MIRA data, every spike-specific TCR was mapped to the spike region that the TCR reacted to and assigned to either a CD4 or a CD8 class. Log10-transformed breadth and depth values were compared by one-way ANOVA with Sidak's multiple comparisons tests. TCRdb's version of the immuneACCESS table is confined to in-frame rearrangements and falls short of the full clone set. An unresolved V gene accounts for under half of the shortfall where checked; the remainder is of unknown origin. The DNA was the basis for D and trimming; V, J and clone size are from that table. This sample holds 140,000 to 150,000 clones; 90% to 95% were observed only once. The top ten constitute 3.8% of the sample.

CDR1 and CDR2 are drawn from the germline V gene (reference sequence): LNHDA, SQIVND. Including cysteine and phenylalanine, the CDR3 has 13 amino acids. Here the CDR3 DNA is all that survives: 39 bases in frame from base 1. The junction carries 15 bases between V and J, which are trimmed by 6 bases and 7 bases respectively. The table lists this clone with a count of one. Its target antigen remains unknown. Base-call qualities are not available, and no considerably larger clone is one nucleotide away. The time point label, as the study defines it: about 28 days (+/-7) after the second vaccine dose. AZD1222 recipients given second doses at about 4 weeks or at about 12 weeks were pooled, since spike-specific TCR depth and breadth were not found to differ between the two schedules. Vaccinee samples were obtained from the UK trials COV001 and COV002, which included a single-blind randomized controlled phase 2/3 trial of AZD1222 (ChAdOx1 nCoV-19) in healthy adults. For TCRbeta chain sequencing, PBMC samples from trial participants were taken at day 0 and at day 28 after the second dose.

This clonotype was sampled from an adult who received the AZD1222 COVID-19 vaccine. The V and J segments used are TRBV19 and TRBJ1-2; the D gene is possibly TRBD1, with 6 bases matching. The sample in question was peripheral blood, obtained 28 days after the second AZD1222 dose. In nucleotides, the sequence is TGTGCCAGTAGCCAACAGGGAAAGGGTGGCTACACCTTC. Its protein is CASSQQGKGGYTF.